The clone carrying this T cell receptor (beta chain) was observed at least ten times. The antigen remains unidentified. Construction of TCR beta libraries relied on iRepertoire HTBI primers and on Arm-PCR targeting CDR3 regions. TCRdb independently ran MiXCR on the multiplex PCR reads; one entry per CDR3 protein. The table has hundreds of thousands of distinct CDR3 sequences, 12% seen once. CDR1 and CDR2 from the germline V gene are SNHLY and FYNNEI. The CDR3 loop spans 12 amino acids. Trimming took 7 bases from V and 3 from J; bases not matched to a gene: 1. This sample is drawn from a study of regulatory T cells in long-lasting Graves disease. Study-wide findings and caveats: For persistent Graves' patients, TCR diversity was lower than for newly diagnosed ones. Newly diagnosed disease favored TRBV20-1 and TRBJ2-1 over persistent disease.

Time point indicated: newly diagnosed GD, antithyroid drugs for less than 3 months. There was RNA extracted from PBMCs, and the TCR library was made from it. The same data also went into a second study, on T cells in Graves' hyperthyroidism and ophthalmopathy. From that report: Uncontrolled infection, other autoimmune disease, pregnancy and lactation each barred patients from inclusion. Most thyroid-expanded clonotypes above 0.001 were also found in blood.

This sequence was found in a woman aged 25 to 39 with Graves disease. The material was peripheral blood mononuclear cells (PBMCs), obtained at new diagnosis, from a patient treated with antithyroid drugs. The V call is TRBV2, the J call TRBJ1-1; 8 nucleotides align to TRBD1. CDR3 nucleotides: TGTGCCAGCAAGGACAGGGACACTGAAGCTTTCTTT. It translates to CASKDRDTEAFF.